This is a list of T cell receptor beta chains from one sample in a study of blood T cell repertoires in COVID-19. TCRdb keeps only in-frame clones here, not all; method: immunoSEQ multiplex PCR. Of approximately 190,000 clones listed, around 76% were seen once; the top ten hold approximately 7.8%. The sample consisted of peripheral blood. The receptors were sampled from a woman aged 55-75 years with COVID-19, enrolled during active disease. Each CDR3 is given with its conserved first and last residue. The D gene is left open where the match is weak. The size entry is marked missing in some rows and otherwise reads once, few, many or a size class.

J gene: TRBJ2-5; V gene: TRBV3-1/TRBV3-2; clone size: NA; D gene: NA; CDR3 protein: CASSQDLGRETQYF; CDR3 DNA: TGTGCCAGCAGCCAAGATTTGGGGAGGGAGACCCAGTACTTC
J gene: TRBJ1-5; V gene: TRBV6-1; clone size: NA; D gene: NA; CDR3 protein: CASSELRTDSNQPQHF; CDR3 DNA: TGTGCCAGCAGTGAACTGAGGACAGATAGCAATCAGCCCCAGCATTTT
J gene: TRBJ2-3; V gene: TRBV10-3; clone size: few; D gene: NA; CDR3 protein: CAISREKDTQYF; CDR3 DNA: TGTGCCATCAGCCGGGAGAAAGATACGCAGTATTTT
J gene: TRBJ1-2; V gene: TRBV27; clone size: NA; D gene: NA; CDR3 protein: CASSFHPGYYGYTF; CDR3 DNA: TGTGCCAGCAGTTTCCATCCAGGCTACTATGGCTACACCTTC
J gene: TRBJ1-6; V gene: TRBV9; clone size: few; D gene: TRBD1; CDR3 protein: CASSVRQGNSPLHF; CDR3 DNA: TGTGCCAGCAGCGTCAGACAGGGGAATTCACCCCTCCACTTT
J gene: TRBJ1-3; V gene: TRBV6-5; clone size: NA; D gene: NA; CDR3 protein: CASSYGDTASGNTIYF; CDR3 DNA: TGTGCCAGCAGTTATGGTGACACAGCCTCTGGAAACACCATATATTTT
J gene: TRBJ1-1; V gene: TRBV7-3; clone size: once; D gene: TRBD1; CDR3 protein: CASSSTGMNTEAFF; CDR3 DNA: TGTGCCAGCAGCTCGACAGGGATGAACACTGAAGCTTTCTTT
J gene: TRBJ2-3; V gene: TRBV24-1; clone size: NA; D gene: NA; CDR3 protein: CATSDSAEGGTDTQYF; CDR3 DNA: TGTGCCACCAGTGATTCAGCGGAGGGAGGCACAGATACGCAGTATTTT
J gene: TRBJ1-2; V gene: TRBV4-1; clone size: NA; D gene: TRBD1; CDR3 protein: CASSHPNRQGTNYGYTF; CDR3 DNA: TGCGCCAGCAGCCATCCCAACCGACAGGGAACTAACTATGGCTACACCTTC
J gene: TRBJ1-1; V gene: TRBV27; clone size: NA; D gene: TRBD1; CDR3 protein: CASSSTRDRGWGTEAFF; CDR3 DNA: TGTGCCAGCAGCTCGACCCGGGACAGGGGGTGGGGAACTGAAGCTTTCTTT
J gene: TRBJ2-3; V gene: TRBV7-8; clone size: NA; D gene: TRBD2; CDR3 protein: CASSLAGTSGTDTQYF; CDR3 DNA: TGTGCCAGCAGCTTAGCAGGGACTAGCGGCACAGATACGCAGTATTTT
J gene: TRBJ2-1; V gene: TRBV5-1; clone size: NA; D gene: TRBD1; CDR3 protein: CASSLGGTGFNEQFF; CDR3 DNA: TGCGCCAGCAGCTTGGGAGGGACAGGGTTCAATGAGCAGTTCTTC
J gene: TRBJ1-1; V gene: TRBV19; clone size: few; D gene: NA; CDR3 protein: CASSIQGSTEAFF; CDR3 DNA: TGTGCCAGTAGTATTCAGGGTAGCACTGAAGCTTTCTTT
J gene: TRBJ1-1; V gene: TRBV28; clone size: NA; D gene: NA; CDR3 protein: CASNSGKTEAFF; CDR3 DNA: TGTGCCAGCAACTCAGGGAAGACTGAAGCTTTCTTT
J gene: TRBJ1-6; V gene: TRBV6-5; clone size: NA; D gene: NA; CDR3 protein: CASRQVSYNSPLHF; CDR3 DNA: TGTGCCAGCAGACAGGTTTCCTATAATTCACCCCTCCACTTT
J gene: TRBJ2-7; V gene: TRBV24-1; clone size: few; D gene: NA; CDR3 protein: CATQGVTYEQYF; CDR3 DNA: TGTGCCACCCAGGGCGTAACCTACGAGCAGTACTTC
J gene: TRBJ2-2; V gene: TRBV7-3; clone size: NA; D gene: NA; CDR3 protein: CASSLKGPTGELFF; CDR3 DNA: TGTGCCAGCAGCCTAAAGGGGCCAACCGGGGAGCTGTTTTTT
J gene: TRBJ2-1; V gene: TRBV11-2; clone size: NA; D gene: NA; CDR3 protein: CASSLAGTLYEQFF; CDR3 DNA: TGTGCCAGCAGCTTAGCGGGGACTCTATATGAGCAGTTCTTC
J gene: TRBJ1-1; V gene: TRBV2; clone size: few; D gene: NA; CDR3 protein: CASRREGNTEAFF; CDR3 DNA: TGTGCCAGCAGGCGGGAGGGAAACACTGAAGCTTTCTTT
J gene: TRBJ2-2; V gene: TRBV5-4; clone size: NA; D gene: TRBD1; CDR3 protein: CASSSGTGVAGELFF; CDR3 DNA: TGTGCCAGCAGCTCCGGGACAGGGGTGGCCGGGGAGCTGTTTTTT
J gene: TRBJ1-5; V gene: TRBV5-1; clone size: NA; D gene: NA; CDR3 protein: CASSLEGDINQPQHF; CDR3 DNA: TGCGCCAGCAGCTTGGAGGGGGACATTAATCAGCCCCAGCATTTT
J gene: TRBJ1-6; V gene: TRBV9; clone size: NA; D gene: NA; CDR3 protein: CASSARQDNSPLHF; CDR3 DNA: TGTGCCAGCAGCGCTCGACAGGATAATTCACCCCTCCACTTT
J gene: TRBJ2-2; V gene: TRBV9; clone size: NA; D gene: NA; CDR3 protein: CASSVVSGPGELFF; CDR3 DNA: TGTGCCAGCAGCGTAGTTTCTGGGCCCGGGGAGCTGTTTTTT
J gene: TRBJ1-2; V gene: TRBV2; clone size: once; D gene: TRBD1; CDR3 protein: CASTRGQRLYGYTF; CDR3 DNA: TGTGCCAGCACTCGGGGACAGCGTCTCTATGGCTACACCTTC
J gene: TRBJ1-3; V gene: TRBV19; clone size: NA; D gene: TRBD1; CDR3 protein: CASGTGGAGNTIYF; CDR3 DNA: TGTGCCAGCGGGACAGGGGGAGCTGGAAACACCATATATTTT
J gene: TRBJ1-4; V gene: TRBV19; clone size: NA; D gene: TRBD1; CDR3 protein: CASSRDRVEKLFF; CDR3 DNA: TGTGCCAGTAGCCGGGACAGGGTTGAAAAACTGTTTTTT
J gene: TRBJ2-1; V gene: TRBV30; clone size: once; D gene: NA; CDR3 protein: CAWSHLDRYNEQFF; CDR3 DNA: TGTGCCTGGAGTCATCTTGACAGGTACAATGAGCAGTTCTTC
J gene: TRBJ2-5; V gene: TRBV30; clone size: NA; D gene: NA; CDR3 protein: CAWTGPSGETQYF; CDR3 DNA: TGTGCCTGGACAGGACCCTCGGGGGAGACCCAGTACTTC
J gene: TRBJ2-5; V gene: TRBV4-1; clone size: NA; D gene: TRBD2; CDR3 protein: CASSQGAGELQETQYF; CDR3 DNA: TGCGCCAGCAGCCAAGGCGCGGGGGAACTCCAAGAGACCCAGTACTTC
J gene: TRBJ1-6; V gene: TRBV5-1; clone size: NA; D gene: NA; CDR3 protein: CASSSGASPLHF; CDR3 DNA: TGCGCCAGCAGCTCCGGTGCCTCACCCCTCCACTTT
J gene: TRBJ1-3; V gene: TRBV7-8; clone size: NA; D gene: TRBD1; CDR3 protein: CASSLDRGASGNTIYF; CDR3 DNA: TGTGCCAGCAGCTTAGACAGGGGGGCCTCTGGAAACACCATATATTTT
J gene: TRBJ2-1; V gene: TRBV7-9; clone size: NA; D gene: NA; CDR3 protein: CASSPGRGTYNEQFF; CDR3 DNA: TGTGCCAGCAGCCCCGGACGGGGAACCTACAATGAGCAGTTCTTC
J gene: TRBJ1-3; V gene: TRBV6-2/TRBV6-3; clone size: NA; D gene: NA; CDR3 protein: CASSRMKAWDKGNSGNTIYF; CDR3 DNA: TGTGCCAGCAGCCGAATGAAAGCTTGGGACAAGGGCAACTCTGGAAACACCATATATTTT
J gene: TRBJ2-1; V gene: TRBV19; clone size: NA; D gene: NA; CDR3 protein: CASSTPSGGTYNEQFF; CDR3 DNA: TGTGCCAGTAGTACACCAAGCGGAGGAACCTACAATGAGCAGTTCTTC
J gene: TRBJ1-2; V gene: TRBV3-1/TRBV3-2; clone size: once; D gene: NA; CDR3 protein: CACSHGEANYGYTF; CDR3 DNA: TGTGCCTGTTCCCACGGAGAAGCTAACTATGGCTACACCTTC
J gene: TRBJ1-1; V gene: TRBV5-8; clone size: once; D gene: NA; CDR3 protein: CASRLRVGGTEAFF; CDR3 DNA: TGTGCCAGCAGACTCAGGGTTGGCGGCACTGAAGCTTTCTTT
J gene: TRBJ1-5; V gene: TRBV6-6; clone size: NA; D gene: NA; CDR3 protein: CASTLAVGQPQHF; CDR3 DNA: TGTGCCAGCACCCTAGCCGTGGGTCAGCCCCAGCATTTT
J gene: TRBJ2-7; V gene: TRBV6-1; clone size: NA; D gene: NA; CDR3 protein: CASSEARGFEQYF; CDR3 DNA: TGTGCCAGCAGTGAAGCGCGAGGCTTCGAGCAGTACTTC
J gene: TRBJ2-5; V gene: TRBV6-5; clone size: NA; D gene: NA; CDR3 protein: CASSISSGAETQYF; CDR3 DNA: TGTGCCAGCAGTATCTCTAGTGGGGCAGAGACCCAGTACTTC
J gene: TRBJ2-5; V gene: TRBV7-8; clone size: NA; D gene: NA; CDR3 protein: CASSFRGGETQYF; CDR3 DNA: TGTGCCAGCAGCTTTCGAGGTGGGGAGACCCAGTACTTC